This TCR beta chain was identified in a study of blood T cell repertoires in COVID-19. Looking at the study overall: COVID-19 samples from acute and convalescent phases originated in the United States, Italy and Spain. PBMCs, B-cell-depleted T cells, or T cells provided the cDNA or gDNA that made up the material.

The germline gives CDR1 SQVTM, CDR2 ANQGSEA. The CDR3 is 14 amino acids. The V gene end was trimmed by 2 bases and the J gene end by 4 bases; junction bases not matched to a gene: 7. In the authors' methods: Reference gene primer amplification yielded estimated nucleated cell counts. TCRdb's copy holds only in-frame clones and misses some; the assay was immunoSEQ multiplex PCR. V, J and clone size are those of that table, while D and trimming were read from the DNA. Among some 170,000 clones listed, approximately 80% were seen once. Sequencing input: peripheral blood. J is TRBJ2-5 and V is TRBV29-1; TRBD2 agrees at 7 bases. This clonotype originated in a woman aged 45-60 years with active or convalescent COVID-19. CDR3 coding DNA: TGCAGCGTTGAAAGTGGGAGGGGAGGAGAGACCCAGTACTTC. Its translation is CSVESGRGGETQYF.